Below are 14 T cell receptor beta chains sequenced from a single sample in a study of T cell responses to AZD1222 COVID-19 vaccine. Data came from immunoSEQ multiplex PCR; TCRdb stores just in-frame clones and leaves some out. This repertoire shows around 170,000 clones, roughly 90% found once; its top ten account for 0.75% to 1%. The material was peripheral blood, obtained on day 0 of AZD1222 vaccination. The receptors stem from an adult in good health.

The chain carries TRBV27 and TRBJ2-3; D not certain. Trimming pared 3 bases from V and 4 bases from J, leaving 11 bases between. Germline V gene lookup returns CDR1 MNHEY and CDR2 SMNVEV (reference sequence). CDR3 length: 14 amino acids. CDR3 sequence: CASSFLPRPDTQYF. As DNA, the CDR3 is TGTGCCAGCAGTTTCCTGCCCCGGCCAGATACGCAGTATTTT.

DNA for the CDR3: TGTGCCAGCAGTGCCCCCCCGGGACTCAAGCTGAACACTGAAGCTTTCTTT. Its protein is CASSAPPGLKLNTEAFF. The chain links TRBV6-1 to TRBJ1-1; the D gene is possibly TRBD1 (5 bases). The CDR3 has 17 residues. CDR1 is MNHNS, CDR2 SASEGT, per germline. Trimming stripped 4 bases from V and 0 bases from J, with 18 bases between.

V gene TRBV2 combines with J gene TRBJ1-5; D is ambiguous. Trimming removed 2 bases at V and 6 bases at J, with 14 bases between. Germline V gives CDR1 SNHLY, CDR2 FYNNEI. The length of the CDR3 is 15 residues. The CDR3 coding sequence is TGTGCCAGCAGTGAATTCCGCCAAGTCCCTCAGCCCCAGCATTTT. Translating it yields CASSEFRQVPQPQHF.

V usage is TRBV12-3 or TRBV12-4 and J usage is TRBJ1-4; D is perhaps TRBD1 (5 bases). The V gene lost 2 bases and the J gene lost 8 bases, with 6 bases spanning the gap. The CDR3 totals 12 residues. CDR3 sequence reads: CASSLPGEKLFF. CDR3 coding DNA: TGTGCCAGCAGTTTACCAGGGGAAAAACTGTTTTTT.

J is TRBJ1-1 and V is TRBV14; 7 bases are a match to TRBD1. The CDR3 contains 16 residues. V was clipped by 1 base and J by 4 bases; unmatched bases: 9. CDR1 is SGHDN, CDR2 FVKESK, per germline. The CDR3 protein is CASSQGYRGGGTEAFF. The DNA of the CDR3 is TGTGCCAGCAGCCAAGGCTACAGGGGCGGGGGCACTGAAGCTTTCTTT.

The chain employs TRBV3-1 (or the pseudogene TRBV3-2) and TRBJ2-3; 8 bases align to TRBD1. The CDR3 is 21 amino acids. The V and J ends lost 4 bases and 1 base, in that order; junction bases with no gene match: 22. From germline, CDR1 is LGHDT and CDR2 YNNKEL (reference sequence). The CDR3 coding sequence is TGTGCCAGCAGCCCAGCGTTATATTCTTCGGGACAGGCGGGTGGCACAGATACGCAGTATTTT. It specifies CASSPALYSSGQAGGTDTQYF.

CDR3 protein: CATRAAGNTIYF. CDR3 nucleotide sequence: TGTGCCACCAGGGCAGCTGGAAACACCATATATTTT. The rearrangement uses TRBV25-1 and TRBJ1-3, with D maybe TRBD1 (5 bases). The CDR3 is made up of 12 amino acids. The V and J ends lost 10 bases and 2 bases respectively, with 9 bases between them. CDR1 and CDR2 from the germline V gene are MGHDK and SYGVNS.

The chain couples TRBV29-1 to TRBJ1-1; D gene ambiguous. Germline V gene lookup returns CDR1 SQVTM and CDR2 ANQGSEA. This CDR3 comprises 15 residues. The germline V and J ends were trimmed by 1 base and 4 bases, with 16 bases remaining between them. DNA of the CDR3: TGCAGCGTTGAAGCCCCGACCCCTGGGATCACTGAAGCTTTCTTT. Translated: CSVEAPTPGITEAFF.

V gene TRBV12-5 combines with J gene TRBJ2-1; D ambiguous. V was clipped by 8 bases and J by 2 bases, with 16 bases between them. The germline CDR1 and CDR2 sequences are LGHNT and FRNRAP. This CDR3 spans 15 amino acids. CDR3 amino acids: CASSYRPGTYNEQFF. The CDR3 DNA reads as TGTGCTAGTAGTTACCGCCCCGGCACCTACAATGAGCAGTTCTTC.

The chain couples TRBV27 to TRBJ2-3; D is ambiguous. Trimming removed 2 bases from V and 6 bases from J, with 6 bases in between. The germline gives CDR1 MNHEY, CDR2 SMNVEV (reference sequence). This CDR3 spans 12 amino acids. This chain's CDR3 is CASSLLGDTQYF. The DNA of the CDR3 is TGTGCCAGCAGTTTACTAGGCGATACGCAGTATTTT.

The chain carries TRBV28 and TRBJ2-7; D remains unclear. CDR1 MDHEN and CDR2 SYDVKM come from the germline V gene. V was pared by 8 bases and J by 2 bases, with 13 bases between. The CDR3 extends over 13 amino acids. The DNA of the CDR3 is TGTGCCAGCGTAGAAAATCTCCCCTACGAGCAGTACTTC. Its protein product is CASVENLPYEQYF.

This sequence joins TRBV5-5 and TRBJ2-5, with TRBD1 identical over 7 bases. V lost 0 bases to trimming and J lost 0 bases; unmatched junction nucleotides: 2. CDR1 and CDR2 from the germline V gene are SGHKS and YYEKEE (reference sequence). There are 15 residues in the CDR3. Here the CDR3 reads CASSLGRGYQETQYF. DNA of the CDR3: TGTGCCAGCAGCTTGGGCAGGGGGTACCAAGAGACCCAGTACTTC.

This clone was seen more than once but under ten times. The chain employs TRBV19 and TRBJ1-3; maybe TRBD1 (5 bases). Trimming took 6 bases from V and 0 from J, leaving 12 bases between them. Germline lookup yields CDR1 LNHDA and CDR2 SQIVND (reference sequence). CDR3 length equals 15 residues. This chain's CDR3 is CASSVSGASGNTIYF. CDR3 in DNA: TGTGCCAGTAGCGTCTCCGGGGCCTCTGGAAACACCATATATTTT.

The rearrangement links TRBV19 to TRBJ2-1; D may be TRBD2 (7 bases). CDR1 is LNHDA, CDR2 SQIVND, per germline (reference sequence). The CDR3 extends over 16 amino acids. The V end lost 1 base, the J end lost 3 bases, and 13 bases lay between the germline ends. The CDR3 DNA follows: TGTGCCAGTAGTATAGGGGGGGCGGGAGTCTACAATGAGCAGTTCTTC. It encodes CASSIGGAGVYNEQFF.